This T cell receptor (beta chain) was documented in a study of T-cell memory formation after mild COVID-19. Study-wide findings and caveats: A second wave of clones peaked on day 37, and their SARS-CoV-2 specificity went unconfirmed.

This clonotype came up once. The target antigen is unknown. This CDR3 is built from 15 residues. Trimming shortened V by 4 bases and J by 7 bases, and 16 bases separated the two germline ends. CDR1 and CDR2 from the germline V gene are SGHNT and YENEEA. Sample barcodes and UMIs were carried by the TCR alpha and TCR beta cDNA libraries that 5'RACE generated with constant-segment primers. TCRdb reprocessed the 5' RACE reads via MiXCR and lists one record per CDR3 protein. The profile shows about 410,000 distinct CDR3 sequences, 23% of them singletons. The gene calls are TRBV11-3 and TRBJ2-2; D is perhaps TRBD1 or TRBD2 (5 bases each). Sample: PBMCs or a T cell subset sorted from them (not recorded which). This clonotype was obtained from an adult woman who had mild COVID-19 (a few samples of this study predate the infection). Cell type and time point are not known. The CDR3 is CASSSSGATGGELFF. For the CDR3, the DNA is TGTGCCAGCAGCTCGTCCGGGGCCACGGGCGGGGAGCTGTTTTTT.